The next 19 T cell receptor beta chains were all read from a single sample in a study of CD8+CD57+ T cells in acquired aplastic anemia. Selection for sequencing was limited to patients who had shown CD8+CD57+ cell expansion by flow cytometry. According to the study, genomic DNA was the template for TCR beta VDJ and CDR3 profiling. TCRdb re-called the reads through MiXCR, storing one row per CDR3 protein. The sample records 150,000 to 200,000 distinct CDR3 sequences, under 50% being singletons. Material: sorted CD4+, CD8+, or CD8+CD57+ T cells (not recorded which) from PBMCs. Receptors originate from a human donor with aplastic anemia.

This clonotype was counted a few times. The rearrangement uses TRBV10-3 and TRBJ2-5; weak D call: TRBD1 (6 bases). The germline V and J ends were trimmed by 6 bases and 7 bases, with 21 bases remaining between them. The CDR3 has 15 amino acids. Germline-derived CDR1 and CDR2 are ENHRY and SYGVKD. In nucleotides, the CDR3 is TGTGCCATCAGCGGATCCGGGACATCTTCTTCGACCCAGTACTTC. Translating it yields CAISGSGTSSSTQYF.

The chain recombines TRBV7-9 with TRBJ2-7; a possible D gene is TRBD1 (5 bases). The germline V gene encodes CDR1 SEHNR and CDR2 FQNEAQ (reference sequence). Deletions cut 5 bases from V and 5 bases from J, with 16 bases between. The CDR3 runs to 14 residues. CDR3 amino acids: CASSPQGGSHEQYF. CDR3 in DNA: TGTGCCAGCAGCCCTCAGGGTGGGTCCCACGAGCAGTACTTC.

The J gene is TRBJ1-4, the V gene TRBV20-1, with 9 bases aligning to TRBD1. This CDR3 spans 14 amino acids. Unmatched junction bases numbered 6, after V lost 5 bases and J lost 5 bases. The germline gives CDR1 DFQATT, CDR2 SNEGSKA (reference sequence). CDR3 in amino acids: CSAYTGTGNEKLFF. DNA of the CDR3: TGCAGTGCTTACACCGGGACAGGGAATGAAAAACTGTTTTTT.

This clonotype was counted a single time. The V call is TRBV19, the J call TRBJ1-2; unclear D gene. Trimming took off 1 base at V and 4 bases at J, with 10 bases between the two ends. Germline V lookup: CDR1 LNHDA, CDR2 SQIVND (reference sequence). This CDR3 is built from 14 residues. CDR3 protein: CASSIGEGVYGYTF. The CDR3 nucleotides are TGTGCCAGTAGTATAGGGGAGGGCGTCTATGGCTACACCTTC.

The gene calls are TRBV13 and TRBJ2-7; maybe TRBD1 (6 bases). The V end lost 4 bases, the J end lost 4 bases, and 17 bases lay between the germline ends. CDR3 length: 15 residues. Germline CDR1 and CDR2: PRHDT and FYEKMQ (reference sequence). As DNA, the CDR3 is TGTGCCAGCAGCTCCTCCCCAGGGGAAGCGTACGAGCAGTACTTC. It encodes CASSSSPGEAYEQYF.

This clonotype has a handful of counts. Being one base from a much bigger clone, this may be a read error. The rearrangement joins TRBV20-1 to TRBJ2-3; no definite D call. CDR1 and CDR2 from the germline V gene are DFQATT and SNEGSKA (reference sequence). The CDR3 consists of 12 residues. Deletions cut 4 bases from V and 9 bases from J, with 14 bases between. CDR3: CSANLLGSTQYF. The CDR3, as DNA: TGCAGTGCTAACCTACTGGGCTCCACGCAGTATTTT.

There are a few counts of this clonotype. This chain joins TRBV20-1 and TRBJ1-6, with a tentative D call TRBD1 (6 bases). Germline V gene sequence: CDR1 DFQATT, CDR2 SNEGSKA (reference sequence). Trimming removed 0 bases at V and 9 bases at J, with 9 bases between. The CDR3 is 13 amino acids. The CDR3 region has the DNA TGCAGTGCTAGAGAAACAGGGTTTTCACCCCTCCACTTT. Amino acid sequence: CSARETGFSPLHF.

The chain employs TRBV9 and TRBJ1-1; 11 bases map to TRBD1. The trim removed 4 bases at V and 5 bases at J, leaving 10 bases unmatched. CDR3 length: 16 amino acids. CDR1 is SGDLS, CDR2 YYNGEE, per germline. The CDR3 nucleotides are TGTGCCAGCAGCTTATCCGGGACAGGGGGTGGGACTGAAGCTTTCTTT. Its translation is CASSLSGTGGGTEAFF.

The chain employs TRBV9 and TRBJ1-1; D gene ambiguous. CDR3 size: 13 residues. Germline CDR1 reads SGDLS; CDR2 reads YYNGEE. V was clipped by 2 bases and J by 2 bases, with 7 bases between them. The CDR3 reads CASSVHSNTEAFF. The CDR3 bases are TGTGCCAGCAGCGTCCACAGCAACACTGAAGCTTTCTTT.

This clonotype turned up a few times. The chain employs TRBV30 and TRBJ1-5; perhaps TRBD1 as D (5 bases). CDR3 length equals 14 residues. From germline, CDR1 is GTSNPN and CDR2 SVGIG (reference sequence). Trimming removed 0 bases from V and 9 bases from J, with 15 bases in between. The CDR3 region has the DNA TGTGCCTGGAGTGTACTGAAGGGCGGGGGGCCCCAGCATTTT. Amino acid sequence: CAWSVLKGGGPQHF.

Ten or more counts support this clonotype. The chain has TRBV14 and TRBJ1-2; D unclear. V was pared by 4 bases and J by 3 bases, with 6 bases between. The CDR3 sequence is 12 residues long. Germline V gene sequence: CDR1 SGHDN, CDR2 FVKESK. CDR3 region: CASSRAYYGYTF. The CDR3 DNA reads as TGTGCCAGCAGCCGCGCTTACTATGGCTACACCTTC.

The CDR3: CASSATSGGPTDTQYF. CDR3 coding DNA: TGTGCCAGCAGTGCGACTAGCGGGGGCCCCACAGATACGCAGTATTTT. This chain joins TRBV6-1 and TRBJ2-3; 12 bases map to TRBD2. With 4 bases clipped from V and 2 bases from J, the junction kept 4 bases outside the gene matches. Germline V gene lookup returns CDR1 MNHNS and CDR2 SASEGT. The CDR3 covers 16 residues.

The sample holds a few counts of this clonotype. This may come from a read error, since a much larger clone is one base off. The rearrangement joins TRBV5-5 to TRBJ2-3, with D possibly matching TRBD1 (6 bases). The J call is doubtful: the DNA matches TRBJ1-5 better. The CDR3 covers 15 residues. In germline, CDR1 is SGHKS, CDR2 YYEKEE (reference sequence). The CDR3 coding sequence is TGTGCCAGCAGGGTAGCGGGGGGCAGCACAGATACGCAGCATTTT. It specifies CASRVAGGSTDTQHF.

V is TRBV10-3 and J is TRBJ2-7; D unresolved. The CDR3 sequence is 12 residues long. Germline CDR1 and CDR2: ENHRY and SYGVKD. Trimming pared 4 bases from V and 2 bases from J, leaving 6 bases between. The CDR3 sequence is CAISVGPYEQYF. DNA of the CDR3: TGTGCCATCAGTGTTGGCCCCTACGAGCAGTACTTC.

Many counts were recorded for this clonotype. V and J are TRBV20-1 and TRBJ1-5; TRBD1 might be the D (5 bases). V was clipped by 6 bases and J by 1 base, with 10 bases between them. CDR1 and CDR2 from the germline V gene are DFQATT and SNEGSKA (reference sequence). The CDR3 is 13 amino acids. The CDR3 spells CSAQGPSNQPQHF. The CDR3 bases are TGCAGTGCCCAGGGACCAAGCAATCAGCCCCAGCATTTT.

The chain uses TRBV10-3 and TRBJ2-3; D gene unclear. The CDR3 extends over 14 amino acids. Trimming pared 6 bases from V and 0 bases from J, leaving 10 bases between. The germline gives CDR1 ENHRY, CDR2 SYGVKD. CDR3 sequence (DNA): TGTGCCATCAGCGTTAGCCGTAGCACAGATACGCAGTATTTT. Protein sequence: CAISVSRSTDTQYF.

This clonotype was recorded at least ten times. This chain links TRBV6-1 with TRBJ2-5; 9 nucleotides match TRBD1. Looked up from germline, CDR1 is MNHNS and CDR2 is SASEGT. Trimming cost V 6 bases and J 2 bases; bases outside gene matches: 7. The CDR3 spans 15 residues. The CDR3 DNA follows: TGTGCCAGCAGCTGGACAGGGGCCCAACAAGAGACCCAGTACTTC. Translated: CASSWTGAQQETQYF.

The chain recombines TRBV2 with TRBJ1-2, with TRBD1 identical over 9 bases. The CDR3 loop spans 14 amino acids. Germline V lookup: CDR1 SNHLY, CDR2 FYNNEI. V trimming: 7 bases; J trimming: 7 bases; junction bases outside the gene matches: 10. The CDR3: CASIGQGSSGGYTF. The CDR3 DNA sequence: TGTGCCAGCATCGGACAGGGGAGTTCGGGTGGCTACACCTTC.

For the CDR3, the DNA is TGTGCCAGCAGCTTTAGTGAAGCTAACTATGGCTACACCTTC. Protein sequence: CASSFSEANYGYTF. The chain employs TRBV11-3 and TRBJ1-2; no clear D. Trimming left V 3 bases short and J 0 bases short, with 8 bases between. Germline CDR1 SGHNT, CDR2 YENEEA. There are 14 residues in the CDR3.